These 6 T cell receptor beta chains came from one sample sequenced in a study of T cells in Graves' hyperthyroidism and ophthalmopathy. TCR beta CDR3 regions were amplified from RNA. An initial round of RT-PCR targeting the TCR CDR3 relied on the HTBI primer set. TCRdb used MiXCR to reprocess the multiplex PCR reads, holding one entry per CDR3 protein. Of roughly 570,000 distinct CDR3 sequences in the sample, under 60% were seen once. The sequencing input was peripheral blood or thyroid tissue (not recorded which). Receptors were obtained from a woman between 18 and 29 years old with Graves' hyperthyroidism.

The sample holds many counts of this clonotype. The chain is built from TRBV29-1 and TRBJ2-7; D could derive from TRBD1 or TRBD2 (5 bases each). The V gene lost 6 bases and the J gene lost 1 base, with 22 bases spanning the gap. Germline CDR1 SQVTM, CDR2 ANQGSEA. The CDR3 covers 16 residues. In DNA form, the CDR3 reads TGCAGCGTCGTCTTTCGGACGGGGCTGAGGTCCTACGAGCAGTACTTC. This encodes CSVVFRTGLRSYEQYF.

A word on this clonotype: One junction end does not reproduce the germline sequence, and a read error may be involved. J is TRBJ2-7 and V is TRBV7-2; TRBD2 is a possible D gene (6 bases). Near its end, the DNA agrees better with TRBJ2-1, so the J call may be wrong. Germline CDR1 is SGHTA and CDR2 is FQGNSA. This CDR3 has 14 amino acids. CDR3 amino acids: CAGSLVVGGNEQFF. CDR3 in DNA: TGTGCCGGCAGCTTAGTGGTCGGGGGCAATGAGCAGTTCTTC.

The chain recombines TRBV2 with TRBJ2-5, with 7 positions matching TRBD1. V was clipped by 6 bases and J by 4 bases; unmatched bases: 2. Germline V gene sequence: CDR1 SNHLY, CDR2 FYNNEI. This CDR3 contains 12 residues. The CDR3 here is CASRRGRETQYF. The CDR3 DNA is TGTGCCAGCAGAAGGGGGCGAGAGACCCAGTACTTC.

This chain's CDR3 is CASSQDRRGTQYF. CDR3 sequence (DNA): TGTGCCAGCAGCCAAGATCGGAGGGGTACGCAGTATTTT. The V call is TRBV3-1, the J call TRBJ2-3; maybe TRBD2 (6 bases). The V gene lost 0 bases and the J gene lost 8 bases, with 9 bases spanning the gap. Germline V gene sequence: CDR1 LGHDT, CDR2 YNNKEL (reference sequence). The CDR3 length is 13 residues.

This clonotype was seen a handful of times. The chain has TRBV7-9 and TRBJ2-3; the match to TRBD1 covers 8 bases. The germline gives CDR1 SEHNR, CDR2 FQNEAQ (reference sequence). This CDR3 is built from 15 residues. V dropped 5 bases and J dropped 5; count of bases not matched to a gene: 9. In nucleotides, the CDR3 is TGTGCCAGCAGCACGCAGGGGGCGTCGGTAGATACGCAGTATTTT. It codes for CASSTQGASVDTQYF.

V and J are TRBV15 and TRBJ2-7; 10 bases align to TRBD2. Germline V CDR1 and CDR2: LNHNV, YYDKDF (reference sequence). CDR3 length equals 16 residues. The ends lost 2 bases at V and 5 bases at J; junction bases unmatched: 9. The CDR3 nucleotides are TGTGCCACCAGCAGAAAGGGACTAGCGCCTTCCCACGAGCAGTACTTC. It encodes CATSRKGLAPSHEQYF. The full variable domain, with the rest looked up from reference TRBV15 and TRBJ2-7, is DAMVIQNPRYQVTQFGKPVTLSCSQTLNHNVMYWYQQKSSQAPKLLFHYYDKDFNNEADTPDNFQSRRPNTSFCFLDIRSPGLGDTAMYLCATSRKGLAPSHEQYFGPGTRLTVT.